This passage covers 15 T cell receptor beta chains from one sample sequenced in a study of CD8 T cells in Susac syndrome. Random hexamers were used to reverse transcribe an amount of about 0.45 to 1 ug RNA. TCRdb independently ran MiXCR on the immunoSEQ multiplex PCR reads; one entry per CDR3 protein. The sample consists of some 250,000 distinct CDR3 sequences, about 96% of them appearing once. Sequencing input: CD4+ T cells from PBMCs. The origin of the receptors is a human donor with Susac syndrome.

The chain has TRBV15 and TRBJ2-1; TRBD2 aligns across 12 bases. Germline lookup yields CDR1 LNHNV and CDR2 YYDKDF (reference sequence). There are 14 residues in the CDR3. Germline trimming cut 1 base from V and 8 bases from J; bases unmatched to any gene: 0. The CDR3 region is CATSRGLAGDEQFF. The DNA of the CDR3 is TGTGCCACCAGCAGAGGACTAGCGGGAGATGAGCAGTTCTTC.

The V gene is TRBV20-1, the J gene TRBJ2-5; 10 bases line up with TRBD1. The CDR3 covers 16 residues. The V gene's germline CDR1 is DFQATT and CDR2 SNEGSKA (reference sequence). Germline trimming cut 0 bases from V and 5 bases from J; bases unmatched to any gene: 9. As DNA, the CDR3 is TGCAGTGCTAGAGATCAGGGACAGGGGATGTGGGAGACCCAGTACTTC. Translating gives CSARDQGQGMWETQYF.

V usage is TRBV19 and J usage is TRBJ2-5, with 11 bases lining up with TRBD2. Trimming removed 3 bases from V and 5 bases from J; junction bases left unmatched: 8. CDR1 and CDR2 (germline): LNHDA, SQIVND (reference sequence). CDR3 size: 16 residues. DNA of the CDR3: TGTGCCAGTAGTATGGTACTAGCGGGAGCTGGGGAGACCCAGTACTTC. This encodes CASSMVLAGAGETQYF.

The chain recombines TRBV23-1 with TRBJ2-2; 15 bases line up with TRBD2. TRBV23-1 is an open reading frame whose function is uncertain. V lost 2 bases, J lost 7 bases, and 5 bases stayed unmatched. The CDR3 has 17 residues. CDR3 coding DNA: TGCGCCAGCAGTCAAGCTCGGACTAGCGGGAGGGTCGGGGAGCTGTTTTTT. This encodes CASSQARTSGRVGELFF.

This rearrangement joins TRBV15 to TRBJ2-2; D possibly uses TRBD1 or TRBD2 (5 bases each). The CDR3 length is 15 residues. V lost 0 bases to trimming and J lost 5 bases, with 10 bases between them. Germline V CDR1 and CDR2: LNHNV, YYDKDF (reference sequence). This chain's CDR3 is CATSREGERTGELFF. The CDR3 DNA reads as TGTGCCACCAGCAGAGAGGGGGAAAGGACCGGGGAGCTGTTTTTT. Using reference TRBV15 and TRBJ2-2 for the parts outside the CDR3, the full variable domain is DAMVIQNPRYQVTQFGKPVTLSCSQTLNHNVMYWYQQKSSQAPKLLFHYYDKDFNNEADTPDNFQSRRPNTSFCFLDIRSPGLGDTAMYLCATSREGERTGELFFGEGSRLTVL.

This sequence joins TRBV9 and TRBJ1-2; possibly TRBD1 for D (6 bases). V lost 3 bases and J 5 bases, leaving 11 bases between the germline ends. CDR1 is SGDLS, CDR2 YYNGEE, per germline. The CDR3 sequence is 13 residues long. The chain's CDR3 is CASSATGYYGYTF. The DNA of the CDR3 is TGTGCCAGCAGCGCCACAGGGTATTATGGCTACACCTTC.

The V and J genes are TRBV30 and TRBJ1-2; D ambiguous. Per germline, CDR1 GTSNPN and CDR2 SVGIG (reference sequence). Trimming left V 5 bases short and J 4 bases short, with 11 bases between. The CDR3 has 12 amino acids. The CDR3 sequence is CAWGGWSYGYTF. The CDR3 bases are TGTGCCTGGGGAGGTTGGAGCTATGGCTACACCTTC.

This clonotype was recorded only once. This rearrangement joins TRBV20-1 to TRBJ2-7; D is perhaps TRBD1 (6 bases). V lost 0 bases and J 4 bases, leaving 16 bases between the germline ends. The germline CDR1 and CDR2 sequences are DFQATT and SNEGSKA (reference sequence). The CDR3 extends over 15 amino acids. CDR3 nucleotide sequence: TGCAGTGCTAGAGAGCCGAACAGGGAGTCATACGAGCAGTACTTC. Translated, it gives CSAREPNRESYEQYF.

The gene calls are TRBV20-1 and TRBJ2-3, with D perhaps TRBD2 (5 bases). V was shortened by 1 base and J by 0 bases, with 17 bases between the two germline ends. The CDR3 length is 17 residues. The germline CDR1 and CDR2 sequences are DFQATT and SNEGSKA (reference sequence). This CDR3 reads CSARGGFLPTSTDTQYF. The CDR3 nucleotides read TGCAGTGCTAGAGGCGGGTTCCTCCCAACTAGCACAGATACGCAGTATTTT.

The chain links TRBV12-3 or TRBV12-4 to TRBJ2-6; TRBD1 is a possible D gene (5 bases). Deletions cut 1 base from V and 2 bases from J, with 9 bases between. The CDR3 has 16 residues. CDR3 sequence reads: CASSLGMTAGANVLTF. DNA for the CDR3: TGTGCCAGCAGTTTAGGCATGACAGCTGGGGCCAACGTCCTGACTTTC.

The CDR3 loop is CSASRSGGATEAFF. In DNA form, the CDR3 reads TGCAGTGCTAGTCGTTCAGGGGGCGCAACTGAAGCTTTCTTT. The chain combines TRBV20-1 with TRBJ1-1; TRBD1 matches 8 bases. V lost 3 bases, J lost 5 bases, and 8 bases stayed unmatched. CDR1 and CDR2 from the germline V gene are DFQATT and SNEGSKA (reference sequence). The CDR3 length is 14 residues.

The J gene is TRBJ2-7, the V gene TRBV7-2, with 9 bases lining up with TRBD2. The J segment lost 5 bases and the V segment lost 5 bases, leaving 19 bases of the junction unmatched. Germline V gene data show CDR1 as SGHTA and CDR2 as FQGNSA. The CDR3 sequence is 18 residues long. CDR3 DNA: TGTGCCAGCAGCCCTAAGTGCTGGCTAGCGGGGAGGATCCACGAGCAGTACTTC. This translates into CASSPKCWLAGRIHEQYF.

The V and J genes are TRBV29-1 and TRBJ1-3; D uncertain. Germline V CDR1 and CDR2: SQVTM, ANQGSEA. The V end was cut by 6 bases, the J end by 0 bases, with 9 bases between. The CDR3 has 13 residues. CDR3 loop: CSVGISSGNTIYF. CDR3 DNA: TGCAGCGTCGGGATCAGCTCTGGAAACACCATATATTTT.

This rearrangement joins TRBV20-1 to TRBJ2-1, with TRBD2 matching 10 bases. The germline V gene encodes CDR1 DFQATT and CDR2 SNEGSKA (reference sequence). The CDR3 is 14 amino acids. Trimming removed 3 bases from V and 6 bases from J; junction bases left unmatched: 5. The CDR3 here is CSARQTSGSNEQFF. CDR3 coding DNA: TGCAGTGCTAGGCAGACTAGCGGGTCCAATGAGCAGTTCTTC.

The J gene is TRBJ2-7, the V gene TRBV21-1; TRBD1 is the table's D call and was not checked against the DNA. TRBV21-1 is given as a pseudogene. The length of the CDR3 is 16 residues. The CDR3 DNA reads TGTGCCAGCAGCTTTCTCCCCCGGGACAGGGACTACGAGCAGTACTTC. Translated, it gives CASSFLPRDRDYEQYF.